These 14 T cell receptor beta chains originate from one sample sequenced in a study of blood T cell repertoires in COVID-19. TCRdb's table, derived via immunoSEQ multiplex PCR, lists solely in-frame clones and lacks some. The sample holds about 410,000 clones, about 89% seen once. Material for sequencing was peripheral blood. Source of these receptors: a woman between 40 and 50 years old with COVID-19, enrolled during active disease.

This rearrangement joins TRBV6-6 to TRBJ1-5; 8 bases agree with TRBD1. The CDR3 loop spans 16 amino acids. Germline V gives CDR1 MNHNY, CDR2 SVGAGI (reference sequence). V trimming: 4 bases; J trimming: 0 bases; junction bases outside the gene matches: 5. The CDR3 nucleotides read TGTGCCAGCAGTTCGCCAGGGGGCTATAGCAATCAGCCCCAGCATTTT. This translates into CASSSPGGYSNQPQHF.

The chain recombines TRBV25-1 with TRBJ2-1, with 8 bases identical to TRBD1. The V segment lost 5 bases and the J segment 8 bases; nucleotides outside the gene matches: 5. Germline V gene lookup returns CDR1 MGHDK and CDR2 SYGVNS. The CDR3 sequence is 13 residues long. As DNA, the CDR3 is TGTGCCAGCAGTCCAAAACAGGGGGATGAGCAGTTCTTC. It translates to CASSPKQGDEQFF.

The rearrangement links TRBV7-9 to TRBJ1-5; 7 nucleotides agree with TRBD1. This CDR3 has 19 residues. Germline CDR1 SEHNR, CDR2 FQNEAQ (reference sequence). With V trimmed by 1 base and J by 1 base, 13 bases remained unmatched. The CDR3 sequence: CASSLGLLGGDTSNQPQHF. The CDR3 coding sequence is TGTGCCAGCAGCTTAGGACTTTTAGGGGGCGATACCAGCAATCAGCCCCAGCATTTT.

This clone came up a few times. The CDR3 is CAWSVAPETQYF. The CDR3, as DNA: TGTGCCTGGAGTGTGGCACCGGAGACCCAGTACTTC. The rearrangement uses TRBV30 and TRBJ2-5; unclear D gene. Germline CDR1 reads GTSNPN; CDR2 reads SVGIG (reference sequence). The CDR3 totals 12 residues. V was trimmed by 0 bases and J by 5 bases, leaving 7 bases between them.

This sequence joins TRBV6-5 and TRBJ1-5, with D perhaps TRBD1 (5 bases). V was clipped by 8 bases and J by 3 bases, with 17 bases between them. Germline V CDR1 and CDR2: MNHEY, SVGAGI. This CDR3 contains 15 residues. The CDR3 reads CASRVQGGINQPQHF. The CDR3 DNA sequence: TGTGCCAGCCGCGTCCAGGGAGGGATCAATCAGCCCCAGCATTTT.

The table lists this clone with a count of one. The rearrangement uses TRBV4-3 and TRBJ1-6, with D hard to call. The CDR3 is 15 residues long. Germline V gene data show CDR1 as LGHNA and CDR2 as YSLEER. V lost 0 bases and J lost 6, with 9 bases in between. CDR3 in amino acids: CASSQDWASNSPLHF. CDR3 nucleotide sequence: TGCGCCAGCAGCCAAGATTGGGCCTCTAATTCACCCCTCCACTTT.

This rearrangement joins TRBV6-4 to TRBJ2-6; D may be TRBD1 (5 bases). Trimming took 0 bases from V and 0 from J, leaving 6 bases between them. This CDR3 region has 16 residues. Per the germline V gene, CDR1 is MRHNA and CDR2 is SNTAGT. CDR3 DNA: TGTGCCAGCAGTGACTCGGACAACTCTGGGGCCAACGTCCTGACTTTC. Translation: CASSDSDNSGANVLTF.

The genes are TRBV7-2 and TRBJ2-3; possibly TRBD1 for D (6 bases). Germline V CDR1 and CDR2: SGHTA, FQGNSA. V was pared by 2 bases and J by 4 bases, with 16 bases between. The CDR3 loop spans 16 amino acids. CDR3 in amino acids: CASSLTAGEIADTQYF. The CDR3 DNA reads as TGTGCCAGCAGCTTAACGGCAGGGGAAATCGCAGATACGCAGTATTTT. The whole variable domain, filled in from reference TRBV7-2 and TRBJ2-3, reads GAGVSQSPSNKVTEKGKDVELRCDPISGHTALYWYRQSLGQGLEFLIYFQGNSAPDKSGLPSDRFSAERTGGSVSTLTIQRTQQEDSAVYLCASSLTAGEIADTQYFGPGTRLTVL.

This clone appeared a single time. The V and J genes are TRBV4-1 and TRBJ1-1; D might be TRBD1 (6 bases). V shed 1 base and J shed 1 base, with 19 bases lying between them. In germline, CDR1 is MGHRA, CDR2 YSYEKL. The CDR3 is 18 residues long. This CDR3 is CASSQGDLRGGANTEAFF. DNA of the CDR3: TGCGCCAGCAGCCAAGGGGACCTTCGCGGGGGGGCGAACACTGAAGCTTTCTTT.

This chain links TRBV27 with TRBJ2-1; D is uncertain. Per germline, CDR1 MNHEY and CDR2 SMNVEV (reference sequence). The germline V and J ends were trimmed by 8 bases and 2 bases, with 22 bases remaining between them. There are 17 residues in the CDR3. CDR3 in amino acids: CASHYSPILYAYNEQFF. CDR3 sequence (DNA): TGTGCCAGCCATTACTCCCCAATTCTTTACGCCTACAATGAGCAGTTCTTC.

The chain employs TRBV6-5 and TRBJ2-5, with 7 positions matching TRBD1. Trimming removed 0 bases from V and 1 base from J; junction bases left unmatched: 5. CDR1 MNHEY and CDR2 SVGAGI come from the germline V gene. This CDR3 region has 16 residues. This CDR3 reads CASSYSGKGAQETQYF. CDR3 DNA: TGTGCCAGCAGTTACTCCGGAAAGGGGGCCCAAGAGACCCAGTACTTC.

The chain couples TRBV29-1 to TRBJ1-2, with 7 bases fitting TRBD1. With 6 bases clipped from V and 7 bases from J, the junction kept 8 bases outside the gene matches. The CDR3 extends over 12 amino acids. The germline gives CDR1 SQVTM, CDR2 ANQGSEA. As DNA, the CDR3 is TGCAGCGTGAGGGCAGGGGGAACTGGCTACACCTTC. Translating gives CSVRAGGTGYTF.

The chain combines TRBV28 with TRBJ2-3, with D tentatively TRBD1 (6 bases). This CDR3 is built from 15 residues. Trimming pared 4 bases from V and 6 bases from J, leaving 17 bases between. Germline CDR1 MDHEN, CDR2 SYDVKM. The CDR3 loop is CASSYGLNTGDTQYF. In nucleotides, the CDR3 is TGTGCCAGCAGTTACGGACTGAACACAGGGGATACGCAGTATTTT.

The chain couples TRBV30 to TRBJ1-5; a weak D match, TRBD1 (6 bases). The CDR3 covers 16 residues. CDR1 is GTSNPN and CDR2 is SVGIG in the germline V gene (reference sequence). V lost 1 base and J lost 0, with 13 bases in between. In DNA form, the CDR3 reads TGTGCCTGGAGTGGGGGACACCGTTCTAGCAATCAGCCCCAGCATTTT. It is translated as CAWSGGHRSSNQPQHF.